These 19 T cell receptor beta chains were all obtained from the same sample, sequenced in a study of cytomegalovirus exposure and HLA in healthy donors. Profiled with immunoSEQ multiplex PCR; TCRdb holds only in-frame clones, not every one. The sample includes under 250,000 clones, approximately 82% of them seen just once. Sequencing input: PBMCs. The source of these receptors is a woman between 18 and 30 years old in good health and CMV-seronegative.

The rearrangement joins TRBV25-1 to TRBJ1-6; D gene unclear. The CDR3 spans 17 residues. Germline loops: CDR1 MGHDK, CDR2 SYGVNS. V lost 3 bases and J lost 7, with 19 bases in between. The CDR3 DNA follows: TGTGCCAGCAGTGACCCCTCGGTAGGGTTGGGAAATTCACCCCTCCACTTT. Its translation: CASSDPSVGLGNSPLHF.

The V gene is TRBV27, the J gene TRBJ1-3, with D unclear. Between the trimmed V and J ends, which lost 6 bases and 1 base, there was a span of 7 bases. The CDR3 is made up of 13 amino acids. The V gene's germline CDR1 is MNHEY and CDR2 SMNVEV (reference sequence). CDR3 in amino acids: CASRLLSGNTIYF. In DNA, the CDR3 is TGTGCCAGCAGGCTCCTTTCTGGAAACACCATATATTTT.

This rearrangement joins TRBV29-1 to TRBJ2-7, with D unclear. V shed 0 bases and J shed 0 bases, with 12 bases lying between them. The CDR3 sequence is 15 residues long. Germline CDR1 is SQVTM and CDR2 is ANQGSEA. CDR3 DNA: TGCAGCGTTGAAGACGATGGAGAGAGCTCCTACGAGCAGTACTTC. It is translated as CSVEDDGESSYEQYF.

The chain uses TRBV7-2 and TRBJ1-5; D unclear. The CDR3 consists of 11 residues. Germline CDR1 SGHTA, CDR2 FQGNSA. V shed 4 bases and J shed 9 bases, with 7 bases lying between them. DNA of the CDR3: TGTGCCAGCAGCTCCGGAGGGCCCCAGCATTTT. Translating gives CASSSGGPQHF.

The CDR3 nucleotides are TGTGCCAGCAGTAAACAGGGGACTGAAGCTTTCTTT. It translates to CASSKQGTEAFF. The V call is TRBV27, the J call TRBJ1-1; 7 nucleotides line up with TRBD1. CDR1 is MNHEY and CDR2 is SMNVEV in the germline V gene (reference sequence). This CDR3 has 12 residues. Trimming removed 5 bases from V and 5 bases from J; junction bases left unmatched: 2.

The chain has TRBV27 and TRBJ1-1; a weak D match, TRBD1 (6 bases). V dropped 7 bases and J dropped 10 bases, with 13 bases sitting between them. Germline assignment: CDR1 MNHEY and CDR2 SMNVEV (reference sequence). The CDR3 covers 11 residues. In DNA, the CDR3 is TGTGCCAGCACCGGGGGGGCGGGAGCTTTCTTT. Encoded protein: CASTGGAGAFF.

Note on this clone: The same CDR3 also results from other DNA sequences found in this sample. The CDR3 protein is CASSRTGGNTGELFF. The CDR3 nucleotides are TGCGCCAGCAGCCGGACAGGGGGAAACACCGGGGAGCTGTTTTTT. V gene TRBV5-1 combines with J gene TRBJ2-2, with TRBD1 matching over 10 bases. Germline assignment: CDR1 SGHRS and CDR2 YFSETQ. The junction had 2 bases not matched to a gene; V was cut back by 4 bases and J by 2 bases. This CDR3 region has 15 residues.

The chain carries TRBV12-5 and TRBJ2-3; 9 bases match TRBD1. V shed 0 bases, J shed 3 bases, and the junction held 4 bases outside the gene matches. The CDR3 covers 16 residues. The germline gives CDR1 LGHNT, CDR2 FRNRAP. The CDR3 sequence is CASGLVRGQGTDTQYF. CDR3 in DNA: TGTGCTAGTGGTTTGGTACGTGGACAGGGGACAGATACGCAGTATTTT.

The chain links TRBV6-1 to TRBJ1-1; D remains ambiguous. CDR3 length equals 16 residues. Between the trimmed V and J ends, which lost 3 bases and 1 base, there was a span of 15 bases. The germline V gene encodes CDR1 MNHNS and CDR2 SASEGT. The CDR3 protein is CASSEPPARTNTEAFF. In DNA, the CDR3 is TGTGCCAGCAGTGAGCCGCCCGCCAGGACGAACACTGAAGCTTTCTTT.

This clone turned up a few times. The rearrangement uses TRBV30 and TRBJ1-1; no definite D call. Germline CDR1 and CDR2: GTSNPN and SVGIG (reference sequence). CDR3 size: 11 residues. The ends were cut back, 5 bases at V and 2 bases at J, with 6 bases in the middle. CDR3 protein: CAWGRNTEAFF. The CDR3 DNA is TGTGCCTGGGGGCGAAACACTGAAGCTTTCTTT.

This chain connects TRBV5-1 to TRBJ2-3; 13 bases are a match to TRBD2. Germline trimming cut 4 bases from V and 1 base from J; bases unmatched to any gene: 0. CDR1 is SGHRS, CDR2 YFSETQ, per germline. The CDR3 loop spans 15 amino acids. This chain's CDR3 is CASSGLAGGTDTQYF. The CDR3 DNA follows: TGCGCCAGCAGCGGACTAGCGGGGGGCACAGATACGCAGTATTTT.

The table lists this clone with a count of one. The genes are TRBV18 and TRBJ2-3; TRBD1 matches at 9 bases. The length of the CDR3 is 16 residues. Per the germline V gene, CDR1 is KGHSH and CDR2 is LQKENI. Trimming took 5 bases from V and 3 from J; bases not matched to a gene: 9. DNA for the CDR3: TGTGCCAGCTCAGCCGGGACAGGGAAGGGGACAGATACGCAGTATTTT. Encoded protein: CASSAGTGKGTDTQYF.

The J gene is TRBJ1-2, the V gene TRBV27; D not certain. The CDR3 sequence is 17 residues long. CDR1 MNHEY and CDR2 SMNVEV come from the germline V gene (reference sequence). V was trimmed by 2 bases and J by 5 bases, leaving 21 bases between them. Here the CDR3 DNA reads TGTGCCAGCAGTTTAACGGCCGGGGTCACTATGGGGTATGGCTACACCTTC. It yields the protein CASSLTAGVTMGYGYTF.

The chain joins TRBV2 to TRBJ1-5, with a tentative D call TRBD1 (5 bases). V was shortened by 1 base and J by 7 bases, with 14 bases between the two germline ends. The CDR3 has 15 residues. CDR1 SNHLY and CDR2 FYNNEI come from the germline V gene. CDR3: CASSEETELRQPQHF. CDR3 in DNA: TGTGCCAGCAGTGAAGAGACAGAACTACGGCAGCCCCAGCATTTT.

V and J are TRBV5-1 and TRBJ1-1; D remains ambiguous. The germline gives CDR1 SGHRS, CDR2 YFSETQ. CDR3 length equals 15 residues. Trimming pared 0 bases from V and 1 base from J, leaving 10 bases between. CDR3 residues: CASSLVSPENTEAFF. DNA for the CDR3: TGCGCCAGCAGCTTGGTCTCTCCCGAGAACACTGAAGCTTTCTTT.

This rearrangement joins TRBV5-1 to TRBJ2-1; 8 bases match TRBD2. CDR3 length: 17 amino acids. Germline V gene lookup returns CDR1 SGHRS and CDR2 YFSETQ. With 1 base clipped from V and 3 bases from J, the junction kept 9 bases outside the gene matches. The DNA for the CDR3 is TGCGCCAGCAGCTTGCGCGGGGGGCCGATTTTCTACAATGAGCAGTTCTTC. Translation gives CASSLRGGPIFYNEQFF.

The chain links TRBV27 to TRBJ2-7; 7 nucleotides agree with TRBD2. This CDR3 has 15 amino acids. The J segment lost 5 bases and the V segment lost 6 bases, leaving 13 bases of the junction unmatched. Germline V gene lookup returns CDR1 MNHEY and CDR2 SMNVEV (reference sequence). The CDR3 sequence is CASRPIGGKGNEQYF. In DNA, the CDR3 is TGTGCCAGCAGGCCCATCGGGGGGAAGGGGAACGAGCAGTACTTC.

The CDR3 bases are TGTGCCAACGACTTAGCGGGGGAGCTCTCCTACGAGCAGTACTTC. It is translated as CANDLAGELSYEQYF. The rearrangement links TRBV6-5 to TRBJ2-7; 9 nucleotides line up with TRBD2. Germline loops: CDR1 MNHEY, CDR2 SVGAGI. This CDR3 comprises 15 residues. With 10 bases clipped from V and 0 bases from J, the junction kept 10 bases outside the gene matches.

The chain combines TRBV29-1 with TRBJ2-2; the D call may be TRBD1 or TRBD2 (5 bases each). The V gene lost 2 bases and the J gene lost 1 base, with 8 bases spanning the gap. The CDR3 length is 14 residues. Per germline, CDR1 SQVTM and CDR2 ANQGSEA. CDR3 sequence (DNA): TGCAGCGTTGAACGAGGGGTGAACACCGGGGAGCTGTTTTTT. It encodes CSVERGVNTGELFF.